A selection of T cell receptor beta chains follows, all from one sample in a study of beta chain features in type 1 diabetes. The method was immunoSEQ multiplex PCR; TCRdb's version includes in-frame clones alone and lacks a portion of them. The repertoire consists of 390,000 or so clones, with approximately 15% occurring once and the leading ten covering roughly 0.038%. The sample comprised naive CD4+ T cells from blood. The receptors shown here come from a man younger than 45 in good health. Both conserved end residues are part of each CDR3. D genes are given only for firm matches. The size of a clone is reported for some rows only, either as once, few or many, or as a class for expanded clones.

D | J | size | V | CDR3 | DNA
TRBD2 | TRBJ2-1 | NA | TRBV4-1 | CASSQTGLADYNEQFF | TGCGCCAGCAGCCAAACAGGACTAGCGGACTACAATGAGCAGTTCTTC
NA | TRBJ2-4 | few | TRBV30 | CAWTHPGENIQYF | TGTGCCTGGACCCACCCGGGGGAAAACATTCAGTACTTC
TRBD1 | TRBJ1-2 | NA | TRBV29-1 | CSVPLGTGAGYGYTF | TGCAGCGTTCCTCTCGGGACAGGGGCGGGCTATGGCTACACCTTC
TRBD2 | TRBJ2-3 | NA | TRBV4-2 | CASSQAPGLAGDTQYF | TGTGCCAGCAGCCAAGCGCCGGGACTAGCGGGAGATACGCAGTATTTT
TRBD2 | TRBJ2-1 | NA | TRBV7-6 | CASSLGTSFFDEQFF | TGTGCCAGCAGCTTAGGGACTAGCTTTTTCGATGAGCAGTTCTTC
NA | TRBJ2-5 | NA | TRBV19 | CASSIGPVQETQYF | TGTGCCAGTAGTATAGGGCCAGTACAAGAGACCCAGTACTTC
TRBD1 | TRBJ2-5 | few | TRBV7-2 | CASSPGQGKGETQYF | TGTGCCAGCAGCCCGGGACAGGGGAAGGGGGAGACCCAGTACTTC
NA | TRBJ2-2 | NA | TRBV5-1 | CASYPPGTGELFF | TGCGCCAGCTATCCCCCTGGCACCGGGGAGCTGTTTTTT
NA | TRBJ2-7 | few | TRBV7-2 | CASSLVYEQYF | TGTGCCAGCAGCTTAGTTTACGAGCAGTACTTC
TRBD1 | TRBJ1-1 | NA | TRBV30 | CAWSTGQGYEAFF | TGTGCCTGGAGCACGGGACAGGGTTACGAAGCTTTCTTT
NA | TRBJ2-1 | few | TRBV5-6 | CASSLKDYFSYNEQFF | TGTGCCAGCAGCCTGAAAGACTATTTCTCCTACAATGAGCAGTTCTTC
NA | TRBJ2-4 | NA | TRBV2 | CASGAVAKNIQYF | TGTGCCAGCGGAGCGGTAGCCAAAAACATTCAGTACTTC
TRBD2 | TRBJ2-3 | NA | TRBV5-1 | CASSFASGGLFTDTQYF | TGCGCCAGCAGCTTCGCTAGCGGGGGGCTTTTCACAGATACGCAGTATTTT
NA | TRBJ2-2 | NA | TRBV11-3 | CASSLDAYAGELFF | TGTGCCAGCAGCTTAGATGCCTACGCCGGGGAGCTGTTTTTT
TRBD2 | TRBJ2-3 | few | TRBV6-4 | CASRESRTSGRLGTDTQYF | TGTGCCAGCAGGGAATCCCGGACTAGCGGGAGGTTGGGCACAGATACGCAGTATTTT
NA | TRBJ2-2 | NA | TRBV7-9 | CASSIRGLGTGELFF | TGTGCCAGCTCCATAAGGGGCCTGGGCACCGGGGAGCTGTTTTTT
NA | TRBJ2-2 | NA | TRBV12-5 | CASGLVPFEGTGELFF | TGTGCTAGTGGTTTGGTACCTTTCGAGGGCACCGGGGAGCTGTTTTTT
NA | TRBJ1-1 | few | TRBV19 | CASSIGGGNTEAFF | TGTGCCAGTAGTATAGGAGGCGGGAACACTGAAGCTTTCTTT
TRBD2 | TRBJ2-5 | NA | TRBV29-1 | CSALAGRRETQYF | TGCAGTGCCTTAGCGGGCCGACGTGAGACCCAGTACTTC
TRBD2 | TRBJ2-3 | NA | TRBV5-1 | CASSPGVAGGYLTDTQYF | TGCGCCAGCAGCCCTGGCGTAGCGGGGGGATATTTAACAGATACGCAGTATTTT
NA | TRBJ2-5 | NA | TRBV18 | CASSPGGGETQYF | TGTGCCAGCTCACCAGGAGGTGGGGAGACCCAGTACTTC
NA | TRBJ2-2 | NA | TRBV11-1 | CASSLRGISGELFF | TGTGCCAGCAGCTTAAGAGGAATTAGCGGGGAGCTGTTTTTT
NA | TRBJ2-1 | few | TRBV30 | CAWSVLGEQFF | TGTGCCTGGAGTGTATTGGGGGAGCAGTTCTTC
NA | TRBJ2-5 | few | TRBV7-2 | CASSLVGGKVETQYF | TGTGCCAGCAGCTTAGTAGGGGGGAAAGTGGAGACCCAGTACTTC
NA | TRBJ2-4 | NA | TRBV14 | CASSQASAKNIQYF | TGTGCCAGCAGCCAAGCCAGCGCCAAAAACATTCAGTACTTC
TRBD1 | TRBJ2-7 | NA | TRBV25-1 | CASSLRLTGVEQYF | TGTGCCAGCAGCCTTCGGCTGACAGGGGTCGAGCAGTACTTC
TRBD2 | TRBJ2-1 | NA | TRBV15 | CATSSEGTSGGSAYNEQFF | TGTGCCACCAGCAGTGAAGGGACTAGCGGGGGTTCCGCCTACAATGAGCAGTTCTTC
NA | TRBJ2-3 | NA | TRBV7-8 | CASRLLGGKSTDTQYF | TGTGCCAGCAGACTGCTCGGCGGGAAGAGCACAGATACGCAGTATTTT
TRBD1 | TRBJ1-4 | NA | TRBV28 | CASSSGQATEKLFF | TGTGCCAGCAGCTCCGGACAGGCCACTGAAAAACTGTTTTTT
NA | TRBJ2-4 | NA | TRBV7-2 | CASSLKGGDIQYF | TGTGCCAGCAGCTTGAAGGGGGGAGACATTCAGTACTTC
NA | TRBJ2-1 | NA | TRBV19 | CASSIGRNEQFF | TGTGCCAGTAGTATAGGAAGGAATGAGCAGTTCTTC
TRBD1 | TRBJ2-6 | few | TRBV9 | CASSVDPSDRGPLGANVLTF | TGTGCCAGCAGCGTAGATCCCTCTGACAGGGGGCCTCTCGGGGCCAACGTCCTGACTTTC
TRBD2 | TRBJ2-3 | few | TRBV7-9 | CASSLAKAGGPEPHTQYF | TGTGCCAGCAGCTTAGCAAAAGCGGGGGGGCCCGAGCCGCATACGCAGTATTTT
TRBD1 | TRBJ1-1 | few | TRBV30 | CAWSSTGDAFF | TGTGCCTGGAGTTCGACAGGGGATGCTTTCTTT
TRBD1 | TRBJ2-3 | many | TRBV25-1 | CASRGTGTDTQYF | TGTGCCAGCAGGGGGACAGGCACAGATACGCAGTATTTT
NA | TRBJ2-5 | NA | TRBV18 | CASSPLKGLETQYF | TGTGCCAGCTCACCACTAAAGGGGCTGGAGACCCAGTACTTC
TRBD1 | TRBJ2-3 | few | TRBV10-3 | CAINPGQGPTDTQYF | TGTGCCATCAACCCGGGACAGGGGCCGACAGATACGCAGTATTTT
TRBD2 | TRBJ2-2 | NA | TRBV9 | CASSAPGLGIGGELFF | TGTGCCAGCAGCGCCCCGGGACTAGGAATAGGCGGGGAGCTGTTTTTT
NA | TRBJ1-1 | few | TRBV18 | CASSPGQGRDTEAFF | TGTGCCAGCTCACCAGGGCAGGGACGGGACACTGAAGCTTTCTTT
NA | TRBJ1-4 | NA | TRBV29-1 | CSVEDRSVASGLFF | TGCAGCGTTGAAGATCGGTCGGTAGCCAGCGGGCTGTTTTTT
NA | TRBJ2-1 | NA | TRBV11-3 | CASSLGRANNEQFF | TGTGCCAGCAGCTTAGGGCGGGCCAACAATGAGCAGTTCTTC
NA | TRBJ2-1 | NA | TRBV5-4 | CASNRGHSYNEQFF | TGTGCCAGCAACCGTGGCCACTCCTACAATGAGCAGTTCTTC
TRBD2 | TRBJ2-3 | NA | TRBV5-4 | CASSLPGLGSTDTQYF | TGTGCCAGCAGCTTGCCGGGACTAGGAAGCACAGATACGCAGTATTTT
NA | TRBJ2-1 | few | TRBV29-1 | CSVENPALADNEQFF | TGCAGCGTTGAAAACCCTGCCTTGGCAGACAATGAGCAGTTCTTC
NA | TRBJ1-1 | few | TRBV6-5 | CASTTLNTEAFF | TGTGCCAGCACGACATTGAACACTGAAGCTTTCTTT
NA | TRBJ2-7 | NA | TRBV9 | CASSVGGSYEQYF | TGTGCCAGCAGCGTAGGCGGGTCCTACGAGCAGTACTTC
NA | TRBJ2-1 | once | TRBV7-3 | CASSELGGYNEQFF | TGTGCCAGCTCTGAGCTCGGGGGCTACAATGAGCAGTTCTTC
TRBD1 | TRBJ2-1 | few | TRBV2 | CASSGHRGNEQFF | TGTGCCAGCAGTGGCCACAGGGGGAATGAGCAGTTCTTC
TRBD2 | TRBJ2-1 | NA | TRBV5-1 | CASSSLGAGGGNEQFF | TGCGCCAGCAGCTCTCTTGGAGCGGGGGGCGGCAATGAGCAGTTCTTC
NA | TRBJ2-2 | NA | TRBV5-6 | CASTPTRTFNTGELFF | TGTGCCAGCACCCCAACGAGGACATTTAACACCGGGGAGCTGTTTTTT
NA | TRBJ1-2 | few | TRBV25-1 | CASSDWDRGDGYTF | TGTGCCAGCAGTGACTGGGACCGGGGAGATGGCTACACCTTC
NA | TRBJ2-1 | few | TRBV19 | CASSINHYNEQFF | TGTGCCAGTAGTATAAACCATTACAATGAGCAGTTCTTC
NA | TRBJ2-7 | few | TRBV7-9 | CASSRTGSSSYEQYF | TGTGCCAGCAGCAGAACAGGTTCCAGCTCCTACGAGCAGTACTTC
NA | TRBJ2-5 | NA | TRBV29-1 | CSVVRSETQYF | TGCAGCGTTGTTAGGTCGGAGACCCAGTACTTC
TRBD1 | TRBJ1-2 | NA | TRBV27 | CASSSRTGIGGYTF | TGTGCCAGCAGTTCCCGGACAGGGATCGGTGGCTACACCTTC
NA | TRBJ2-5 | NA | TRBV2 | CASSEAWETQYF | TGTGCCAGCAGTGAAGCGTGGGAGACCCAGTACTTC
TRBD1 | TRBJ2-1 | few | TRBV7-2 | CASSLVSGQPYNEQFF | TGTGCCAGCAGCTTAGTTTCGGGACAGCCCTACAATGAGCAGTTCTTC
TRBD1 | TRBJ2-2 | NA | TRBV25-1 | CASSGQGATGELFF | TGTGCCAGCAGTGGTCAGGGGGCGACCGGGGAGCTGTTTTTT
TRBD1 | TRBJ2-2 | few | TRBV7-2 | CASSTDRVGTGELFF | TGTGCCAGCAGCACCGACAGGGTTGGCACCGGGGAGCTGTTTTTT